This paragraph covers one T cell receptor beta chain sequence. The sample belongs to a study of blood T cell repertoires in COVID-19. For the study at large: Specimens from acute and convalescent COVID-19 originated in the United States, Italy and Spain.

The V and J ends lost 4 bases and 1 base respectively, with 11 bases between them. From germline, CDR1 is SGHRS and CDR2 YFSETQ. The CDR3 is made up of 14 amino acids. Profiled with immunoSEQ multiplex PCR; TCRdb holds only in-frame clones, not every one. The sample shows fewer than 250,000 clones, roughly nine tenths of them seen only once. The rearrangement joins TRBV5-1 to TRBJ1-2; possible D gene TRBD1, 6 bases. The sample consisted of peripheral blood. This clonotype originated in a woman in her 70s with acute or convalescent COVID-19. CDR3 residues: CASSPGQSNYGYTF. CDR3 DNA sequence: TGCGCCAGCAGCCCTGGACAGAGTAACTATGGCTACACCTTC.